Detailed here is one T cell receptor beta chain. Its cognate antigen is unknown. Some 9.7 x 10^4 TCR templates were assayed per sample. Using immunoSEQ multiplex PCR, the repertoire was profiled, and TCRdb retains in-frame clones only, with some absent. The table records some 56,000 clones, around 98% of them present only once. These data belong to a study of siplizumab effects on memory and regulatory T cells. Whole-study results and caveats: Siplizumab produced a significant drop in alloreactive sequences attributable to unstimulated CD4+ memory cells. Naive or memory phenotype was unassignable for roughly 75-96% of proliferating CD4+ or CD8+ clones.

V lost 0 bases and J lost 3, with 5 bases in between. This CDR3 spans 13 amino acids. Germline V gene lookup returns CDR1 LGHNA and CDR2 YSLEER. The sequenced sample was naive CD8+ T cells sorted from blood. The chain carries TRBV4-3 and TRBJ2-5; no firm D call. The TCR originated in a human donor in good health. The CDR3 loop is CASSQEGEETQYF. The CDR3 nucleotides are TGCGCCAGCAGCCAAGAGGGTGAAGAGACCCAGTACTTC.